This T cell receptor beta chain originates from a study of identical twins. V was clipped by 5 bases and J by 5 bases, with 9 bases between them. Germline CDR1 reads KGHSH; CDR2 reads LQKENI. This CDR3 has 12 amino acids. TCRdb reanalysed the 5' RACE reads using MiXCR and keeps one entry per CDR3 protein. The sample has 400,000 to 550,000 distinct CDR3 sequences, 22% seen once; the top ten hold 0.75% to 0.95%. This clonotype has only a few counts. These records were also assigned to another study, of T cells expressing NK-cell markers.

The sequenced sample consisted of CD4+ T cells sorted from blood. The chain links TRBV18 to TRBJ1-2; no definite D call. This TCR derives from a woman aged 18-29 years in good health. This CDR3 is CASSDGGYGYTF. The CDR3 bases are TGTGCCAGCTCAGACGGCGGGTATGGCTACACCTTC.